Sequencing of this T cell receptor beta chain was carried out in a study of shared clonotypes between healthy human individuals. As for this clone: Its antigen is unidentified.

V was pared by 5 bases and J by 5 bases, with 7 bases of the junction left unmatched. Per germline, CDR1 SEHNR and CDR2 FQNEAQ (reference sequence). The CDR3 is 14 residues long. Study-wide results and limits: Non-shared clonotypes had lower generation probabilities than clonotypes shared by all four sorted-subset donors. Naive CD4 clonotypes were shared across several donors at about 5%.

TCRdb's table, derived via immunoSEQ multiplex PCR, lists solely in-frame clones and lacks some. The sample lists about 600,000 clones, more than 95% occurring once. A CD45RA+ naive subset and a CD45RA-negative memory subset were split from CD4+ cells. The sample was naive CD4+ T cells sorted from blood. This sample's subset: CD45RA+ positively selected. The gene calls are TRBV7-9 and TRBJ2-7; 9 nucleotides agree with TRBD2. This sequence was found in a woman aged 25 to 39 in good health. This chain's CDR3 is CASSKIAGDNEQYF. The CDR3 coding sequence is TGTGCCAGCAGCAAGATAGCGGGAGACAACGAGCAGTACTTC.